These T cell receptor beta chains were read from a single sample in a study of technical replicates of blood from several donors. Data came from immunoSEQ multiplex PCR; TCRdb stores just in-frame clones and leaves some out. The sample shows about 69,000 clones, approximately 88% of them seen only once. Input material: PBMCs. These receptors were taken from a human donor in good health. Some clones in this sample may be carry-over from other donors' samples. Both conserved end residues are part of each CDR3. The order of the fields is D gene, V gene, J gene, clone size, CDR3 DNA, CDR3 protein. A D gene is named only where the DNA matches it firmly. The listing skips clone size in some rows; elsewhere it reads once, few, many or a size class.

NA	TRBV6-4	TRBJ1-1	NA	TGTGCCAGCAGTTTACAGGGATGGGACACTGAAGCTTTCTTT	CASSLQGWDTEAFF
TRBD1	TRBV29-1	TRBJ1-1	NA	TGCAGCGGGGAGGGACAGGGAAACACTGAAGCTTTCTTT	CSGEGQGNTEAFF
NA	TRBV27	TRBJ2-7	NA	TGTGCCACCCACCCAACAGCGGTGTCCTACGAGCAGTACTTC	CATHPTAVSYEQYF
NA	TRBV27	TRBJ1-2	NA	TGTGCCAGCACCCCCGGTTGGGGACTAGGCTATGGCTACACCTTC	CASTPGWGLGYGYTF
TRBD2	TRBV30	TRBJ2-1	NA	TGTGCCTGGAGTTTTCCGTCCTACATTACCGGGACTAGCGGGAGGGTCTCCTACAATGAGCAGTTCTTC	CAWSFPSYITGTSGRVSYNEQFF
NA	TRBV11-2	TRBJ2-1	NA	TGTGCCAGCAGCATTCAACCTCAAGCGGTATACAATGAGCAGTTCTTC	CASSIQPQAVYNEQFF
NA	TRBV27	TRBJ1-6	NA	TGTGCCAGCAGGTACAGGGTTTATACTTCACCCCTCCACTTT	CASRYRVYTSPLHF
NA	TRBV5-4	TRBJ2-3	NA	TGTGCCAGCAGCTTGGCAGGGACATCTAGCACAGATACGCAGTATTTT	CASSLAGTSSTDTQYF
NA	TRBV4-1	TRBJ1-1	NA	TGCGCCAGCAGCCAGACGGCGGTAACTGAAGCTTTCTTT	CASSQTAVTEAFF
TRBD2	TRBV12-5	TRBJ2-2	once	TGTGCTAGTGGTCTCGGGACTAGCCGTCCCGGGGAGCTGTTTTTT	CASGLGTSRPGELFF
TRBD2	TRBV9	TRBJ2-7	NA	TGTGCCAGCAGCCCAAGCGGGGGGATCGCCTACGAGCAGTACTTC	CASSPSGGIAYEQYF
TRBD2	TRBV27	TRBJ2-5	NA	TGTGCCAGCAGCGTGAGGACTAGCGGTCCGGCCCTACAAGAGACCCAGTACTTC	CASSVRTSGPALQETQYF
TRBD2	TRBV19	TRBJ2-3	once	TGTGCCAGTAGTATAGGGGCAAGCGGGAGACACACAGATACGCAGTATTTT	CASSIGASGRHTDTQYF
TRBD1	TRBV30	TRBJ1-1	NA	TGTGCCTGGAGCTCGGGACAGGGGGGGAACACTGAAGCTTTCTTT	CAWSSGQGGNTEAFF
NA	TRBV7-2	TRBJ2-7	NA	TGTGCCAGCAGCACAGGGTCCCACGAGCAGTACTTC	CASSTGSHEQYF
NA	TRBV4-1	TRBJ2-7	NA	TGCGCCAGCAGCCCGCCAATCGGGGAGCAGTACTTC	CASSPPIGEQYF
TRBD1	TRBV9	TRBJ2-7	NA	TGTGCCAGCAGCGTAGGGGGACAGGCCACTATCTACGAGCAGTACTTC	CASSVGGQATIYEQYF
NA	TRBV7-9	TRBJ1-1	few	TGTGCCAGCAGCTTACAGGGACAACCCTCGGAAGCTTTCTTT	CASSLQGQPSEAFF
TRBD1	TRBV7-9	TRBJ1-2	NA	TGTGCCAGCACCCCCGGGACAGGGAATGGCTACACCTTC	CASTPGTGNGYTF
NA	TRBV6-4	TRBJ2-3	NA	TGTGCCAGCAGTCCGGGGGGCGGATCAGATACGCAGTATTTT	CASSPGGGSDTQYF
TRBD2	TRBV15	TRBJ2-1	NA	TGTGCCACCAGCAGAGACTCCCACAGCGGGAGGGGCAATGAGCAGTTCTTC	CATSRDSHSGRGNEQFF
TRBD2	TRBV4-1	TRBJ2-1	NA	TGCGCCAGCAGCCAAGGCGACGGGAGGCTACCCTACAATGAGCAGTTCTTC	CASSQGDGRLPYNEQFF
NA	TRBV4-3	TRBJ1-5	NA	TGCGCCAGCAGCCGAACGGAGGGTCAGCCCCAGCATTTT	CASSRTEGQPQHF
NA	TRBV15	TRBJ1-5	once	TGTGCCACCAGGTTCAGCAGGAATCAGCCCCAGCATTTT	CATRFSRNQPQHF
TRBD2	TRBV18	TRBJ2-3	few	TGTGCCAGCTCACCAATGGGCGGGGGGACCACAGATACGCAGTATTTT	CASSPMGGGTTDTQYF
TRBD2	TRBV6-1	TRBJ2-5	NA	TGTGCCAGCAGTGAAGAGAGCGGGGGAGGGGGAGAGACCCAGTACTTC	CASSEESGGGGETQYF
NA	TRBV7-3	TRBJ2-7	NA	TGTGCCAGCAGCCCAGGACAGTCCTACGAGCAGTACTTC	CASSPGQSYEQYF
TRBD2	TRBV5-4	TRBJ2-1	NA	TGTGCCAGCAGCTTGGCTAGCGGCTCCTACAATGAGCAGTTCTTC	CASSLASGSYNEQFF
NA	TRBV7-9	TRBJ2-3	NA	TGTGCCAGCAGCACCGGGACTCGCACAGATACGCAGTATTTT	CASSTGTRTDTQYF
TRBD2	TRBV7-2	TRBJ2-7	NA	TGTGCCAGCAGCCTAGACGCCTCTAGCGGGATATACGAGCAGTACTTC	CASSLDASSGIYEQYF
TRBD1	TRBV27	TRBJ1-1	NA	TGTGCCAGCAGGACAGGGGGCTGGGATGAAGCTTTCTTT	CASRTGGWDEAFF